The 20 T cell receptor beta chains below all came from one sample that was sequenced in a study of siplizumab effects on memory and regulatory T cells. These receptors' antigens are unknown. TCRdb's copy holds only in-frame clones and misses some; the assay was immunoSEQ multiplex PCR. This sample has around 4,000 clones, with around 50% found just once. A 37°C coculture lasting less than 7 days was applied to the mixed lymphocyte reaction cells. The sequencing sample was made of CFSE-low (dividing) CD4+ T cells sorted from an allogeneic mixed lymphocyte reaction. These receptors all come from a human donor in good health; the cells came from an allogeneic mixed lymphocyte reaction. Some clones in this sample may be carry-over from other donors' samples.

V usage is TRBV6-6 and J usage is TRBJ1-1; D call uncertain. With 6 bases removed from V and 3 bases from J, the gap between germline ends came to 11 bases. CDR1 and CDR2 from the germline V gene are MNHNY and SVGAGI (reference sequence). CDR3 length: 13 residues. The CDR3 nucleotides are TGTGCCAGCAGCTTCTCGGCCCACACTGAAGCTTTCTTT. As protein: CASSFSAHTEAFF.

This chain connects TRBV7-2 to TRBJ1-3; tentatively, D is TRBD1 (6 bases). Trimming shortened V by 5 bases and J by 0 bases, and 23 bases separated the two germline ends. CDR3 size: 19 residues. Per germline, CDR1 SGHTA and CDR2 FQGNSA. This chain's CDR3 is CASSPPTLTGKISGNTIYF. The CDR3 nucleotides are TGTGCCAGCAGCCCGCCGACACTAACAGGGAAAATCTCTGGAAACACCATATATTTT.

V and J are TRBV6-5 and TRBJ1-2, with D possibly matching TRBD1 (5 bases). The length of the CDR3 is 14 residues. Between the trimmed V and J ends, which lost 0 bases and 4 bases, there was a span of 9 bases. Germline CDR1 MNHEY, CDR2 SVGAGI. Written as DNA, the CDR3 is TGTGCCAGCAGTTACTCGGACATCGGCTATGGCTACACCTTC. It codes for CASSYSDIGYGYTF.

The chain is built from TRBV5-5 and TRBJ1-2; D uncertain. Trimming removed 4 bases from V and 8 bases from J, with 15 bases in between. The CDR3 is 13 amino acids. The germline V gene encodes CDR1 SGHKS and CDR2 YYEKEE (reference sequence). The CDR3 bases are TGTGCCAGCAGCCTGGGCCTCCTAAGGGGCTACACCTTC. Amino acid sequence: CASSLGLLRGYTF.

The V and J genes are TRBV7-9 and TRBJ2-2; TRBD2 is a possible D gene (7 bases). The V gene lost 2 bases and the J gene lost 3 bases, with 19 bases spanning the gap. Germline-derived CDR1 and CDR2 are SEHNR and FQNEAQ (reference sequence). This CDR3 is built from 18 residues. The CDR3 sequence: CASSLNIVGGAHTGELFF. CDR3 coding DNA: TGTGCCAGCAGCTTAAACATCGTAGGGGGGGCGCACACCGGGGAGCTGTTTTTT. The whole variable domain, remainder taken from reference TRBV7-9 and TRBJ2-2, is DTGVSQNPRHKITKRGQNVTFRCDPISEHNRLYWYRQTLGQGPEFLTYFQNEAQLEKSRLLSDRFSAERPKGSFSTLEIQRTEQGDSAMYLCASSLNIVGGAHTGELFFGEGSRLTVL.

A few counts support this clone. The rearrangement uses TRBV7-9 and TRBJ2-1; 7 bases align to TRBD2. Germline V gene data show CDR1 as SEHNR and CDR2 as FQNEAQ (reference sequence). With V trimmed by 5 bases and J by 7 bases, 8 bases remained unmatched. This CDR3 spans 14 amino acids. CDR3 nucleotide sequence: TGTGCCAGCAGCGAGGGGCTAGCGGCTAATGAGCAGTTCTTC. Translating it yields CASSEGLAANEQFF.

This chain links TRBV6-6 with TRBJ1-5; D is unresolved. There are 15 residues in the CDR3. Germline CDR1 is MNHNY and CDR2 is SVGAGI (reference sequence). V was clipped by 0 bases and J by 9 bases, with 15 bases between them. CDR3 region: CASSYSIVSGGPQHF. For the CDR3, the DNA is TGTGCCAGCAGTTACTCGATTGTATCCGGAGGGCCCCAGCATTTT.

This clone was observed a single time. The chain has TRBV7-9 and TRBJ1-3; a possible D gene is TRBD1 (5 bases). Trimming removed 7 bases at V and 4 bases at J, with 17 bases between. The germline gives CDR1 SEHNR, CDR2 FQNEAQ (reference sequence). The CDR3 loop spans 15 amino acids. The CDR3, as DNA: TGTGCCAGCACCCCCCGGGTACAGGACGGAAACACCATATATTTT. It translates to CASTPRVQDGNTIYF. Full variable domain (remainder filled in from reference TRBV7-9 and TRBJ1-3): DTGVSQNPRHKITKRGQNVTFRCDPISEHNRLYWYRQTLGQGPEFLTYFQNEAQLEKSRLLSDRFSAERPKGSFSTLEIQRTEQGDSAMYLCASTPRVQDGNTIYFGEGSWLTVV.

The rearrangement joins TRBV18 to TRBJ2-6, with 8 bases lining up with TRBD1. Germline trimming cut 4 bases from V and 1 base from J; bases unmatched to any gene: 9. CDR3 length equals 18 residues. The germline gives CDR1 KGHSH, CDR2 LQKENI. CDR3 residues: CASSRKGQVGSGANVLTF. In DNA, the CDR3 is TGTGCCAGCTCACGTAAGGGACAGGTAGGGTCTGGGGCCAACGTCCTGACTTTC.

This sequence joins TRBV6-1 and TRBJ2-4; 7 bases agree with TRBD2. This CDR3 spans 14 amino acids. The V gene end was trimmed by 5 bases and the J gene end by 9 bases; junction bases not matched to a gene: 10. Germline V gene data show CDR1 as MNHNS and CDR2 as SASEGT. The CDR3 nucleotides read TGTGCCAGCAGTTTAACGGGGGGACGCGTCATTCAGTACTTC. Its translation is CASSLTGGRVIQYF.

The chain has TRBV2 and TRBJ1-5; no firm D call. This CDR3 has 13 amino acids. Trimming pared 10 bases from V and 3 bases from J, leaving 13 bases between. The germline V gene has CDR1 SNHLY and CDR2 FYNNEI. The CDR3 nucleotides read TGTGCCACAGCCCTGGAGCTCAATCAGCCCCAGCATTTT. It is translated as CATALELNQPQHF.

V and J are TRBV18 and TRBJ2-7; possible D gene TRBD1, 8 bases. V lost 4 bases and J lost 1, with 14 bases in between. Germline-derived CDR1 and CDR2 are KGHSH and LQKENI. This CDR3 is built from 15 residues. CDR3 residues: CASSLGGDRSYEQYF. The CDR3 coding sequence is TGTGCCAGCTCACTAGGGGGGGACAGGTCCTACGAGCAGTACTTC.

The chain has TRBV19 and TRBJ2-3, with 9 bases identical to TRBD1. In germline, CDR1 is LNHDA, CDR2 SQIVND (reference sequence). The ends lost 6 bases at V and 0 bases at J; junction bases unmatched: 19. The CDR3 is made up of 20 amino acids. CDR3 DNA sequence: TGTGCCAGTAGACGATCCGGTAGGACAGGGGTAGGCATTAGCACAGATACGCAGTATTTT. The encoded protein is CASRRSGRTGVGISTDTQYF.

This clone was counted a few times. The chain uses TRBV18 and TRBJ1-4; D uncertain. With 6 bases removed from V and 11 bases from J, the gap between germline ends came to 16 bases. CDR1 and CDR2 from the germline V gene are KGHSH and LQKENI. This CDR3 spans 13 amino acids. The CDR3 protein is CASSLLFGDKLFF. CDR3 nucleotide sequence: TGTGCCAGCTCTCTACTGTTCGGAGACAAACTGTTTTTT.

This clone was seen a few times. V gene TRBV12-5 combines with J gene TRBJ1-5; D is ambiguous. CDR3 size: 15 residues. The germline V gene has CDR1 LGHNT and CDR2 FRNRAP. With 1 base removed from V and 2 bases from J, the gap between germline ends came to 9 bases. CDR3 sequence: CASGLGTDRNQPQHF. Here the CDR3 DNA reads TGTGCTAGTGGTTTGGGGACGGACCGCAATCAGCCCCAGCATTTT. The variable domain in full, completed from reference TRBV12-5 and TRBJ1-5, reads DARVTQTPRHKVTEMGQEVTMRCQPILGHNTVFWYRQTMMQGLELLAYFRNRAPLDDSGMPKDRFSAEMPDATLATLKIQPSEPRDSAVYFCASGLGTDRNQPQHFGDGTRLSIL.

The chain joins TRBV7-3 to TRBJ2-3; TRBD2 aligns across 10 bases. The CDR3 is 17 residues long. Germline V CDR1 and CDR2: SGHTA, FQGTGA. The V segment lost 5 bases and the J segment 1 base; nucleotides outside the gene matches: 9. The CDR3 coding sequence is TGTGCCAGCAGCCCCCCTGGGCTAGCGGGAGGCACAGATACGCAGTATTTT. Translating gives CASSPPGLAGGTDTQYF. Variable domain in full (rest from reference TRBV7-3 and TRBJ2-3): GAGVSQTPSNKVTEKGKYVELRCDPISGHTALYWYRQSLGQGPEFLIYFQGTGAADDSGLPNDRFFAVRPEGSVSTLKIQRTERGDSAVYLCASSPPGLAGGTDTQYFGPGTRLTVL.

In its sample, this clone was seen a few times. This chain links TRBV2 with TRBJ2-4; 7 positions match TRBD1. In germline, CDR1 is SNHLY, CDR2 FYNNEI. The V segment lost 7 bases and the J segment 7 bases; nucleotides outside the gene matches: 1. The CDR3 extends over 11 amino acids. This chain's CDR3 is CASIQGNIQYF. The DNA for the CDR3 is TGTGCCAGCATACAGGGGAACATTCAGTACTTC.

The chain combines TRBV5-1 with TRBJ2-1; 10 bases agree with TRBD2. Per the germline V gene, CDR1 is SGHRS and CDR2 is YFSETQ. V shed 0 bases, J shed 4 bases, and the junction held 7 bases outside the gene matches. The CDR3 contains 17 residues. The CDR3 spells CASSLAPLAGRYNEQFF. The CDR3 DNA follows: TGCGCCAGCAGCTTGGCCCCACTAGCGGGACGATACAATGAGCAGTTCTTC.

In its sample, this clone is medium-sized (0.01 to 0.1%). The gene calls are TRBV9 and TRBJ1-1, with unresolved D. Trimming took off 2 bases at V and 4 bases at J, with 9 bases between the two ends. Germline assignment: CDR1 SGDLS and CDR2 YYNGEE. CDR3 size: 13 residues. The CDR3 bases are TGTGCCAGCAGCGTGTTGCCTAGCACTGAAGCTTTCTTT. Residues: CASSVLPSTEAFF.

The CDR3 coding sequence is TGTGCCAGCAGACCTCGACTAGCGGGAGCCAAAAACATTCAGTACTTC. Its protein is CASRPRLAGAKNIQYF. This rearrangement joins TRBV6-8 to TRBJ2-4, with 10 bases that match TRBD2. CDR3 length equals 16 residues. Germline trimming cut 6 bases from V and 0 bases from J; bases unmatched to any gene: 5. Germline V gene data show CDR1 as MNHGY and CDR2 as SAAAGT.